This TCR beta chain was found in a study of blood T cell repertoires in COVID-19. Clones were read by immunoSEQ multiplex PCR, and TCRdb kept only the in-frame ones, dropping some. The data hold more than 250,000 clones, with around 88% observed a single time. CDR3 length equals 15 residues. Germline CDR1 and CDR2: SGHRS and YFSETQ. The junction had 4 bases not matched to a gene; V was cut back by 0 bases and J by 7 bases. The TCR comes from a woman aged 45-65 years with acute or convalescent COVID-19. This chain uses TRBV5-1 with TRBJ2-1; TRBD2 aligns across 10 bases. Sequencing was done on a sample of peripheral blood. The CDR3 nucleotides are TGCGCCAGCAGCTTGGTTCTAGCGGGAGATAATGAGCAGTTCTTC. Protein product: CASSLVLAGDNEQFF.